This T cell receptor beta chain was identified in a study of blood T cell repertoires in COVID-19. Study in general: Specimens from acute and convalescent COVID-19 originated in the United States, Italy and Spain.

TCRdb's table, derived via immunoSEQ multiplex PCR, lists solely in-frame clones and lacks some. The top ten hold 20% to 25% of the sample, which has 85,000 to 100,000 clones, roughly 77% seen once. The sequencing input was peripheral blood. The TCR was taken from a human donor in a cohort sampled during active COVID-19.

The CDR3, as DNA: TGTGCCAGCAGACCCCAGGCCCTTCACGGCGGGGAGCTGTTTTTT. It is translated as CASRPQALHGGELFF. This chain joins TRBV27 and TRBJ2-2; D remains unclear. With 6 bases removed from V and 7 bases from J, the gap between germline ends came to 18 bases. CDR1 and CDR2 (germline): MNHEY, SMNVEV (reference sequence). There are 15 residues in the CDR3.